The 6 T cell receptor beta chains given below trace back to one sample, sequenced in a study of relationships among human T cell subsets (dated 2010 in TCRdb). Library method: multiplex PCR. The listed sequencing device is 454 GS FLX. Semiquantitative ARM-PCR was used to amplify the TCR alpha and beta CDR3 regions from mRNA. In ARM-PCR, tagged nested gene-specific primers were used first, and communal superprimers then performed exponential amplification. TCRdb trimmed the raw reads at Q25, called clones with MiXCR and kept productive beta chains. Entries are consolidated by CDR3 protein sequence, retaining the most common genes and DNA. This sample comprises roughly 13,000 distinct CDR3 sequences, around 70% of them detected only once. The ten most abundant clones make up roughly 30% of the sample. Th1 cells were collected as the CD4+CD25-CD294- flow-through after CD25, CD56 and CD294 bead selections.

Sequenced material: CD4+ Th1 cells sorted from blood. The cell subset or site label corresponds to: CD4+CD25-CD294- T helper 1 cells. These receptors came from a man aged 35-49 years in good health.

The chain combines TRBV4-1 with TRBJ2-5, with TRBD2 matching 7 bases. CDR1 is MGHRA and CDR2 is YSYEKL in the germline V gene. V shed 2 bases and J 5 bases; nucleotides not matched to a gene: 2. The CDR3 extends over 13 amino acids. The CDR3 nucleotides are TGCGCCAGCAGCCAACTGCGGGGGGAGACCCAGTACTTC. Amino acid sequence: CASSQLRGETQYF.

The chain recombines TRBV3-1 with TRBJ2-3, with D unclear. From germline, CDR1 is LGHDT and CDR2 YNNKEL (reference sequence). The CDR3 runs to 15 residues. The V gene lost 4 bases and the J gene lost 4 bases, with 15 bases spanning the gap. The DNA of the CDR3 is TGTGCCAGCAGCCGCCCCGGCGAAGGGCCAGATACGCAGTATTTT. It encodes CASSRPGEGPDTQYF.

This chain connects TRBV5-1 to TRBJ2-1, with D perhaps TRBD1 or TRBD2 (6 bases each). CDR3 length: 16 amino acids. Germline-derived CDR1 and CDR2 are SGHRS and YFSETQ. With 1 base removed from V and 4 bases from J, the gap between germline ends came to 15 bases. The DNA for the CDR3 is TGCGCCAGCAGCTTGTCCGGAGGGGGGCTATACAATGAGCAGTTCTTC. Protein: CASSLSGGGLYNEQFF.

This clonotype was seen only a few times. This rearrangement joins TRBV5-6 to TRBJ2-5; possibly TRBD2 for D (5 bases). CDR3 length: 15 residues. Germline assignment: CDR1 SGHDT and CDR2 YYEEEE. V was clipped by 5 bases and J by 4 bases, with 18 bases between them. The CDR3 region is CASSRTMREGETQYF. As DNA, the CDR3 is TGTGCCAGCAGTCGGACGATGCGCGAGGGAGAGACCCAGTACTTC.

This rearrangement joins TRBV7-9 to TRBJ1-6; no definite D call. The CDR3 covers 17 residues. Trimming removed 1 base at V and 4 bases at J, with 14 bases between. Looked up from germline, CDR1 is SEHNR and CDR2 is FQNEAQ (reference sequence). The CDR3 nucleotides read TGTGCCAGCAGCTTAGAGGCCCATCCAAAGTATAATTCACCCCTCCACTTT. Protein product: CASSLEAHPKYNSPLHF.

The rearrangement uses TRBV6-6 and TRBJ2-1, with D perhaps matching TRBD2 (6 bases). Germline values: CDR1 MNHNY, CDR2 SVGAGI (reference sequence). The CDR3 runs to 13 residues. V was clipped by 7 bases and J by 6 bases, with 13 bases between them. In DNA form, the CDR3 reads TGTGCCAGCACCGGGAGAACGGGCAATGAGCAGTTCTTC. Translating gives CASTGRTGNEQFF.